This T cell receptor (beta chain) emerged from a study of blood T cell repertoires in COVID-19. On the study more broadly: There were acute and convalescent COVID-19 samples, and they came from the United States, Italy and Spain.

The table came from immunoSEQ multiplex PCR; TCRdb's copy has only in-frame clones and leaves some out. Here the sample spans about 240,000 clones, 75% to 85% being singletons. There are 15 residues in the CDR3. Germline lookup yields CDR1 MNHEY and CDR2 SMNVEV (reference sequence). V gave up 4 bases and J gave up 2 bases; unmatched junction bases: 8. Seattle's cohort entered during active infection and was followed longitudinally. The TCR was taken from a man between 50 and 59 years old with COVID-19, enrolled during active disease. The V gene is TRBV27, the J gene TRBJ2-7, with TRBD1 matching over 7 bases. Sequences were obtained from peripheral blood. Here the CDR3 DNA reads TGTGCCAGCAGTTCAGAGACAGGGAACCCCTACGAGCAGTACTTC. Protein: CASSSETGNPYEQYF.